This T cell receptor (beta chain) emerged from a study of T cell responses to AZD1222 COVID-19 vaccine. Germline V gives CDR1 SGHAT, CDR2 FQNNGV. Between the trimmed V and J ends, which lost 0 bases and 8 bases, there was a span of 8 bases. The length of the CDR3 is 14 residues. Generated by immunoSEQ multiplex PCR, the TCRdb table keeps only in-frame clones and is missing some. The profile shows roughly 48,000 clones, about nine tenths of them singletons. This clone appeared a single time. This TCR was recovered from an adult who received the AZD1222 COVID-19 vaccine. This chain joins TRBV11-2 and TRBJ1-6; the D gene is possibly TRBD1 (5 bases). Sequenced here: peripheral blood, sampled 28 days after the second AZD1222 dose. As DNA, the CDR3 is TGTGCCAGCAGCTTAGACCTGGGGGATTCACCCCTCCACTTT. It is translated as CASSLDLGDSPLHF.